This TCR beta chain came from a study of cytomegalovirus exposure and HLA in healthy donors. Study summary: From about 179 million T cells, an earlier analysis saw approximately 110 million unique TCR beta sequences.

Vbeta (60) and Jbeta (13) primers were used in the PCR. Some clones are missing from TCRdb's copy, which holds only in-frame ones; the method was immunoSEQ multiplex PCR. In the table there are around 71,000 clones, around 70% of which are singletons. The study's findings and limits: Versus the approximately 700-donor mean, an Asian-associated ancestry cluster reportedly showed fewer N-insertions in a later analysis. Sequencing depth across donors, presence/absence analyses assumed, was roughly uniform. A later analysis showed that HLA-associated TCR beta chains had undergone more clonal expansion than equally common others.

Regarding this clone: Its antigen is still unknown.

V lost 4 bases and J lost 3, with 10 bases in between. The CDR3 sequence is 14 residues long. Per germline, CDR1 ENHRY and CDR2 SYGVKD. What was sequenced was PBMCs. The V gene is TRBV10-3, the J gene TRBJ2-1; D might be TRBD2 (5 bases). The clonotype originates from a male donor in good health and CMV-seropositive. CDR3 sequence reads: CAISVGGYYNEQFF. CDR3 nucleotides: TGTGCCATCAGTGTTGGCGGGTACTACAATGAGCAGTTCTTC.